This paragraph covers one TCR beta chain sequence. The entry originates in a study of T cell changes during pregnancy in multiple sclerosis. Clones were sequenced by immunoSEQ multiplex PCR, and TCRdb holds only the in-frame ones, with some missing. The table shows fewer than 75,000 clones, with around 90% occurring only once. This clonotype was obtained from a female donor with multiple sclerosis, enrolled in a pregnancy study. The sequencing used peripheral blood, collected in the first trimester of pregnancy.

This CDR3 is CASSYERPSTDTQYF. DNA of the CDR3: TGTGCCAGCAGCTATGAGCGGCCTAGCACAGATACGCAGTATTTT. The J gene is TRBJ2-3, the V gene TRBV5-4; the D gene is possibly TRBD2 (5 bases). Germline V gene sequence: CDR1 SGHNT, CDR2 YYREEE (reference sequence). V was clipped by 3 bases and J by 0 bases, with 11 bases between them. There are 15 residues in the CDR3.